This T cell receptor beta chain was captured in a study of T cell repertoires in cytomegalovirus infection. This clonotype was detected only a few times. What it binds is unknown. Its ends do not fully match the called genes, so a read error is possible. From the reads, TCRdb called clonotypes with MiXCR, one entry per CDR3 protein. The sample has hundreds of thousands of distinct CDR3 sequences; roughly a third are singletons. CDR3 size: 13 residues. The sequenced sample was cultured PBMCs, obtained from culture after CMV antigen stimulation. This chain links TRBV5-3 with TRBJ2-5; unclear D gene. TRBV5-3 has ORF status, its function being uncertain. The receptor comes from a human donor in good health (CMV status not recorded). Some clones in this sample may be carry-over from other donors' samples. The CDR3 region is CASSSLSQETQYF. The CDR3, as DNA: TGTGCCAGCAGCTCGTTAAGTCAAGAGACCCAGTACTTC.